A selection of T cell receptor beta chains follows, all from one sample in a study of cytomegalovirus exposure and HLA in healthy donors. Assay used: immunoSEQ multiplex PCR; TCRdb lists only in-frame clones, some missing. Among about 98,000 clones listed, 74% were seen once. The sequencing input was PBMCs. These receptors were obtained from a male donor in good health and CMV-seronegative. CDR3s include the opening cysteine and the closing phenylalanine or tryptophan. The order of the fields is J gene, D gene, clone size, V gene, CDR3 protein, CDR3 DNA. A D gene is named only where the DNA matches it firmly. Clone sizes are given selectively: once, few, many, or a class where the clone is expanded.

TRBJ2-2,.,.,TRBV4-3,CASSYMTGRETGELFF,TGCGCCAGCAGCTACATGACAGGGCGGGAAACCGGGGAGCTGTTTTTT
TRBJ2-3,TRBD2,.,TRBV9,CASSTVGTSGSRAQYF,TGTGCCAGCAGCACCGTGGGGACTAGCGGGAGCAGGGCGCAGTATTTT
TRBJ2-1,TRBD2,once,TRBV4-1,CASSQDFPPGGLAGRPYNEQFF,TGCGCCAGCAGCCAAGATTTTCCCCCGGGAGGACTAGCGGGACGACCCTACAATGAGCAGTTCTTC
TRBJ1-5,TRBD1,.,TRBV5-4,CASSVGGGETEPQHF,TGTGCCAGCAGCGTCGGAGGGGGCGAAACAGAGCCCCAGCATTTT
TRBJ2-3,TRBD2,.,TRBV11-2,CASSPVAGGPVDTQYF,TGTGCCAGCAGCCCCGTAGCGGGAGGGCCGGTAGATACGCAGTATTTT
TRBJ1-2,.,.,TRBV2,CASRYRSANYGYTF,TGTGCCAGCAGGTACAGGTCGGCTAACTATGGCTACACCTTC
TRBJ2-2,.,.,TRBV10-3,CAISEGQMNTGELFF,TGTGCCATCAGTGAGGGACAGATGAACACCGGGGAGCTGTTTTTT
TRBJ2-7,.,.,TRBV7-6,CASSLSGGDEQYF,TGTGCCAGCAGCTTATCTGGAGGCGACGAGCAGTACTTC
TRBJ2-7,.,.,TRBV6-6,CASRTMRAVYEQYF,TGTGCCAGCAGGACGATGAGGGCCGTTTACGAGCAGTACTTC
TRBJ2-7,TRBD2,.,TRBV6-1,CASSDGLAGYYEQYF,TGTGCCAGCAGTGATGGACTAGCGGGTTACTACGAGCAGTACTTC
TRBJ2-7,TRBD1,.,TRBV4-1,CASSQTGQAAYEQYF,TGCGCCAGCAGCCAAACGGGACAGGCCGCCTACGAGCAGTACTTC
TRBJ2-3,TRBD1,once,TRBV6-5,CASSPGTGSTDTQYF,TGTGCCAGCAGCCCTGGGACAGGGAGCACAGACACGCAGTATTTT
TRBJ2-2,.,.,TRBV11-2,CASSLSGSTGELFF,TGTGCCAGCAGCTTATCCGGGTCCACCGGGGAGCTGTTTTTT
TRBJ2-1,TRBD2,.,TRBV7-8,CASSFRSGSFYEQFF,TGTGCCAGCAGCTTTCGTAGCGGGAGTTTCTATGAGCAGTTCTTC
TRBJ2-3,.,.,TRBV7-9,CASSSTLLRPEAIDTQYF,TGTGCCAGCAGCTCGACTCTTTTGCGGCCTGAGGCAATAGATACGCAGTATTTT
TRBJ2-7,.,.,TRBV4-1,CASSRQTGTPSEQYF,TGCGCCAGCAGCCGACAAACAGGGACCCCCAGCGAGCAGTACTTC
TRBJ2-1,TRBD2,.,TRBV4-2,CASSQDASGILGEQFF,TGTGCCAGCAGCCAAGATGCTAGCGGGATTTTGGGTGAGCAGTTCTTC
TRBJ2-1,TRBD1,.,TRBV29-1,CSVGSGTGHPGSSYNEQFF,TGCAGCGTTGGGTCGGGGACAGGGCACCCAGGGAGCTCCTACAATGAGCAGTTCTTC